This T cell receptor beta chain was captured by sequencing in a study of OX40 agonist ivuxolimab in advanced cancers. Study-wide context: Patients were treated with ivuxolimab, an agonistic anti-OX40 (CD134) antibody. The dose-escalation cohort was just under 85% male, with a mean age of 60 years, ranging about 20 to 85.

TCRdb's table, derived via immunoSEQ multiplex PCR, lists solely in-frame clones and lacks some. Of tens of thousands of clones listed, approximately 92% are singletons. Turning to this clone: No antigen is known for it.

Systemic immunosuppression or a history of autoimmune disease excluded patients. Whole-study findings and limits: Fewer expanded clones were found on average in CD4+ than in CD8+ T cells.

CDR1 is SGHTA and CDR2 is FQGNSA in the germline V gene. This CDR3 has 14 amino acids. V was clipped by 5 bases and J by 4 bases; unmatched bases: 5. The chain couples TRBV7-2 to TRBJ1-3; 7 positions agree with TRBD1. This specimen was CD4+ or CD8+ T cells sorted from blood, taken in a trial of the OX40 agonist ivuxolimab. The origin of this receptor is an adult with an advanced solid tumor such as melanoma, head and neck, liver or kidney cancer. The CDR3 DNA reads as TGTGCCAGCAGCCCGACAGGGTACGGAAACACCATATATTTT. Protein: CASSPTGYGNTIYF.